This TCR beta chain comes out of a study of blood T cells in healthy people across ages. Study-wide results and caveats: In these data, TCR beta diversity tracked strongly with naive T cell percentage.

Together with a sample-barcoded 5' primer, a J-beta primer mix was included in a second PCR lasting about 7 to 12 cycles. One entry per CDR3 protein results from TCRdb running MiXCR on the 5' RACE reads. This table has over 700,000 distinct CDR3 sequences, more than 20% appearing once. CDR1 and CDR2 from the germline V gene are KGHDR and SFDVKD. The CDR3 loop spans 16 amino acids. The V end was cut by 9 bases, the J end by 1 base, with 21 bases between. Aged about 6 to 90, donors were systemically healthy Caucasians from Russia. The sample holds a few counts of this clonotype. Its target is unknown. The same data also went into a second study, on T cells of mothers and their children. From that paper: Nine systemically healthy Caucasian donors: three mothers, six children. Input to cDNA synthesis comprised all extracted RNA, at a ratio of around 1.4 ug per 15 ul.

The sequence was collected from a boy younger than 18 in good health. Sequenced input: blood. This chain links TRBV24-1 with TRBJ2-7; D tentatively fits TRBD1 or TRBD2 (5 bases each). The CDR3 here is CATLRRNRDLSYEQYF. CDR3 nucleotides: TGTGCCACCCTTAGACGAAACCGGGACCTATCCTACGAGCAGTACTTC.